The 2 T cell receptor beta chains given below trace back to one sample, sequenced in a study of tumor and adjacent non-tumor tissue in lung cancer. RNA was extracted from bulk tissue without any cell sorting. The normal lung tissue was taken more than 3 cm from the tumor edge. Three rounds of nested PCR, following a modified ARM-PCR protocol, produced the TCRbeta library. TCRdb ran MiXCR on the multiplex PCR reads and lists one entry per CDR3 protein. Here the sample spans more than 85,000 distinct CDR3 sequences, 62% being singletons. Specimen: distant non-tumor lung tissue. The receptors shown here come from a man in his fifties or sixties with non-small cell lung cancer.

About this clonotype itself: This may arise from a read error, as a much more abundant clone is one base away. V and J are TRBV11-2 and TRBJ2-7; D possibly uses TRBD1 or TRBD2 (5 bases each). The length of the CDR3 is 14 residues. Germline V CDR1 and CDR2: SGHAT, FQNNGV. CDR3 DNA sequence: TGTGCCAGCAGCTTAGCGGCTGTTCGGGGCGAGCACTACTTC. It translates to CASSLAAVRGEHYF.

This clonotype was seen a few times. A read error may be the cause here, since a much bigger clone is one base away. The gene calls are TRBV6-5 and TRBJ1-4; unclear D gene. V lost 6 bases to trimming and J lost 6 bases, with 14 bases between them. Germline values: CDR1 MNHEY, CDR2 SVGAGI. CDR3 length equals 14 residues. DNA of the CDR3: TGTGCCAGCAGATCAACAGAGGGATATGAAAAACTGTTTTTT. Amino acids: CASRSTEGYEKLFF.